The source of this T cell receptor (beta chain) is a study of radiotherapy plus CTLA-4 blockade in lung cancer. Sequenced by immunoSEQ multiplex PCR; TCRdb stores in-frame clones only, minus some. Of some 40,000 clones detected, 79% appear once; the ten largest clones hold 23%. Those patients who had chemo-refractory metastatic non-small-cell lung cancer were given focal radiation along with CTLA-4 blockade through ipilimumab. General study points: Among reported predictors of response, early blood T cell clone dynamics with interferon-beta performed best.

Comments on this clone: What it binds is not known.

Trimming cost V 5 bases and J 6 bases, with 17 bases left between them. Germline CDR1 reads MNHEY; CDR2 reads SVGAGI. The CDR3 is 15 residues long. This TCR was recovered from a human donor with non-small cell lung cancer that progressed on radiotherapy plus ipilimumab. The material sequenced was peripheral blood, taken from a patient treated with radiotherapy plus ipilimumab. This chain joins TRBV6-5 and TRBJ1-5, with D maybe TRBD1 (5 bases). CDR3 sequence: CASSAWGGSPQPQHF. The CDR3 nucleotides read TGTGCCAGCAGTGCCTGGGGGGGGAGTCCTCAGCCCCAGCATTTT.